This T cell receptor (beta chain) was found in a study of memory CD4+ T cells and cytomegalovirus serostatus. Overall study findings and caveats: Of 164 reported CMV TCRbeta sequences, roughly 67 were found in memory CD4+ repertoires.

The sort gate was single viable CD3+CD4+CD8-CD45RO+ cells for memory CD4+ T cells. Serum IgG to CMV pp150, pp28, p38 and p52 defined serostatus. Between the trimmed V and J ends, which lost 6 bases and 5 bases, there was a span of 11 bases. Germline V gene data show CDR1 as LNHDA and CDR2 as SQIVND (reference sequence). This CDR3 contains 14 residues. In the case of this clone: Its antigen is not identified.

Repertoires were generated with immunoSEQ multiplex PCR, while TCRdb's copy carries only in-frame clones and drops some. The sample yields about 59,000 clones, approximately 78% seen once. Sequencing used memory CD4+ T cells from blood. The V call is TRBV19, the J call TRBJ1-6; D remains ambiguous. This clonotype was sampled from an adult in good health and CMV-seronegative. The CDR3 loop is CASSGETNNSPLHF. Written as DNA, the CDR3 is TGTGCCAGTAGCGGGGAGACAAATAATTCACCCCTCCACTTT.